This T cell receptor beta chain was documented in a study of cytomegalovirus exposure and HLA in healthy donors. Points on this clone: Its cognate antigen is unknown.

General study points: It was shown in a later analysis that HLA-associated TCR beta chains were more clonally expanded than other, equally common chains. Immune exposure information available was restricted to CMV serostatus.

A multiplex PCR was run with 60 Vbeta primers and 13 Jbeta primers. Authors' methods: An analysis performed later counted roughly 80 million unique TCR beta chains (roughly 11 million of them shared). The assay was immunoSEQ multiplex PCR, and TCRdb's table has in-frame clones only and misses some. The V and J calls and clone size come from that table; D and trimming were worked out from the DNA. The listing records under 70,000 clones. The sequenced sample consisted of PBMCs. The clonotype comes from a woman in her twenties or thirties in good health and CMV-seropositive.

CDR3 in amino acids: CASSSILADRNEQFF. DNA of the CDR3: TGTGCCAGCAGTTCCATACTAGCGGACAGAAATGAGCAGTTCTTC. The chain has TRBV6-5 and TRBJ2-1; 8 bases fit TRBD2. Germline trimming cut 4 bases from V and 7 bases from J; bases unmatched to any gene: 9. Looked up from germline, CDR1 is MNHEY and CDR2 is SVGAGI. CDR3 length: 15 residues.